Shown below are 3 T cell receptor beta chains from a single sample sequenced in a study of blood T cell repertoires in COVID-19. TCRdb's table, derived via immunoSEQ multiplex PCR, lists solely in-frame clones and lacks some. The sample lists about 130,000 clones; approximately 84% were seen once. Source material: peripheral blood. These receptors all stem from a woman aged 55-69 years with acute or convalescent COVID-19.

This clone was detected a few times. The chain combines TRBV14 with TRBJ1-1, with D possibly matching TRBD1 (6 bases). Trimming cost V 0 bases and J 1 base, with 15 bases left between them. Germline loops: CDR1 SGHDN, CDR2 FVKESK. There are 17 residues in the CDR3. As DNA, the CDR3 is TGTGCCAGCAGCCAAGAGTGGAAGACAGGCTCGAACACTGAAGCTTTCTTT. Translated, it gives CASSQEWKTGSNTEAFF.

This clone has just one count. V usage is TRBV27 and J usage is TRBJ1-1; 11 bases align to TRBD1. Trimming cost V 4 bases and J 1 base; bases outside gene matches: 8. The CDR3 sequence is 17 residues long. CDR1 and CDR2 (germline): MNHEY, SMNVEV (reference sequence). CDR3 in DNA: TGTGCCAGCAGTTCAGTTGGGACAGGGGGTCGGAACACTGAAGCTTTCTTT. As protein: CASSSVGTGGRNTEAFF.

Only a few counts were recorded for this clone. The chain carries TRBV19 and TRBJ1-3; D perhaps matches TRBD1 (6 bases). Germline V CDR1 and CDR2: LNHDA, SQIVND (reference sequence). Trimming left V 5 bases short and J 3 bases short, with 11 bases between. The length of the CDR3 is 14 residues. The DNA for the CDR3 is TGTGCCAGTAGTCCTTCCAGGGGTGGAAACACCATATATTTT. As protein: CASSPSRGGNTIYF.